The 24 T cell receptor beta chains presented below share a single source sample, sequenced in a study of early T cells in non-severe SARS-CoV-2 infection. TCRdb re-called the 5' RACE reads through MiXCR, storing one row per CDR3 protein. This sample yields tens of thousands of distinct CDR3 sequences, of which about 12% are seen a single time; around 4% belongs to the top ten. Sequenced material: whole blood. Receptors were obtained from an adult who was a healthcare worker with PCR-confirmed SARS-CoV-2 infection or an uninfected control (not recorded which).

This clonotype was found many times. This chain uses TRBV18 with TRBJ2-3, with 11 bases matching TRBD1. J was trimmed by 3 bases and V by 5 bases; bases with no gene match: 7. Looked up from germline, CDR1 is KGHSH and CDR2 is LQKENI. The CDR3 loop spans 16 amino acids. This CDR3 is CASSTNRDRGTDTQYF. The DNA for the CDR3 is TGTGCCAGCTCAACGAACCGGGACAGGGGGACAGATACGCAGTATTTT.

In nucleotides, the CDR3 is TGTGCCAGCTCATCCGGACAGGCCCACGAACTCCTCGGGGCTTTCTTT. Translation gives CASSSGQAHELLGAFF. The rearrangement joins TRBV18 to TRBJ1-1, with 7 bases aligning to TRBD1. This CDR3 contains 16 residues. V trimming: 5 bases; J trimming: 11 bases; junction bases outside the gene matches: 20. CDR1 and CDR2 (germline): KGHSH, LQKENI.

This clonotype was detected ten times or more. The chain joins TRBV4-1 to TRBJ2-3; D is perhaps TRBD1 (5 bases). This CDR3 contains 15 residues. V lost 6 bases to trimming and J lost 2 bases, with 15 bases between them. Per germline, CDR1 MGHRA and CDR2 YSYEKL. For the CDR3, the DNA is TGCGCCAGCAGTCCTGCCGGACACGACACAGATACGCAGTATTTT. This translates into CASSPAGHDTDTQYF.

J is TRBJ2-7 and V is TRBV6-2 or TRBV6-3; TRBD1 might be the D (6 bases). Germline assignment: CDR1 MNHEY and CDR2 SVGEGT. V shed 6 bases and J shed 2 bases, with 14 bases lying between them. This CDR3 region has 14 residues. The CDR3 DNA sequence: TGTGCCAGCAGCCGCGACAGGACCACCTACGAGCAGTACTTC. This sequence encodes CASSRDRTTYEQYF.

This clonotype was observed at least ten times. The chain recombines TRBV23-1 with TRBJ2-4, with TRBD1 matching over 9 bases. TRBV23-1 belongs to the ORF category, with a function that is uncertain. V lost 7 bases and J lost 3; bases outside the gene matches: 10. The length of the CDR3 is 16 residues. The DNA for the CDR3 is TGCGCCAGCAAGCCGGGACAGGGCACCGGCAAAAACATTCAGTACTTC. It encodes CASKPGQGTGKNIQYF.

This clonotype was observed many times. V gene TRBV7-7 combines with J gene TRBJ2-1; 7 bases agree with TRBD2. CDR1 and CDR2 from the germline V gene are SSHAT and FNYEAQ (reference sequence). J gave up 5 bases and V 1 base, and 8 bases lay outside the gene matches. This CDR3 contains 16 residues. Here the CDR3 reads CASSLGGEGLDNEQFF. DNA for the CDR3: TGTGCCAGCAGCTTAGGGGGGGAGGGCCTGGACAATGAGCAGTTCTTC.

This sequence joins TRBV11-2 and TRBJ1-1; D unclear. Germline lookup yields CDR1 SGHAT and CDR2 FQNNGV. V lost 2 bases and J lost 1, with 8 bases in between. The CDR3 runs to 14 residues. The CDR3 DNA is TGTGCCAGCAGCTTATTCCTAGGGAACACTGAAGCTTTCTTT. Translating it yields CASSLFLGNTEAFF.

This clonotype was seen many times. The chain has TRBV27 and TRBJ2-3; D unclear. Trimming left V 5 bases short and J 2 bases short, with 14 bases between. The CDR3 runs 15 residues. The germline gives CDR1 MNHEY, CDR2 SMNVEV (reference sequence). Here the CDR3 reads CASSVGPLLTDTQYF. In DNA, the CDR3 is TGTGCCAGCAGTGTCGGGCCTCTCCTCACAGATACGCAGTATTTT.

This clonotype has a count of ten or more. The chain is built from TRBV6-6 and TRBJ2-5; 8 bases are shared with TRBD1. The V gene's germline CDR1 is MNHNY and CDR2 SVGAGI (reference sequence). The CDR3 is 16 amino acids. J gave up 2 bases and V 2 bases, and 7 bases lay outside the gene matches. The CDR3 nucleotides are TGTGCCAGCAGTTACCCTGAACAGGGGGAGCAAGAGACCCAGTACTTC. This codes for CASSYPEQGEQETQYF.

At least ten counts were recorded for this clonotype. The rearrangement uses TRBV5-6 and TRBJ2-1; D is possibly TRBD1 (6 bases). From germline, CDR1 is SGHDT and CDR2 YYEEEE. CDR3 length: 15 residues. With 0 bases removed from V and 2 bases from J, the gap between germline ends came to 9 bases. The CDR3 is CASSLGQGPYNEQFF. The CDR3, as DNA: TGTGCCAGCAGCTTGGGTCAGGGGCCCTACAATGAGCAGTTCTTC.

This clonotype was seen more than once but under ten times. This sequence joins TRBV28 and TRBJ2-2; D could derive from TRBD1 or TRBD2 (6 bases each). The V and J ends lost 7 bases and 6 bases respectively, with 21 bases between them. This CDR3 contains 16 residues. Germline loops: CDR1 MDHEN, CDR2 SYDVKM. CDR3 amino acids: CASIPATGSGAGELFF. In nucleotides, the CDR3 is TGTGCCAGCATCCCCGCTACAGGGTCGGGGGCCGGGGAGCTGTTTTTT.

This clonotype was detected ten times or more. CDR3 DNA: TGCAGCGCCGACTTACTGAACACTGAAGCTTTCTTT. Its protein product is CSADLLNTEAFF. The chain has TRBV29-1 and TRBJ1-1, with D hard to call. V was cut by 7 bases and J by 0 bases, with 9 bases left in between. Germline V gene lookup returns CDR1 SQVTM and CDR2 ANQGSEA. CDR3 length equals 12 residues.

This clonotype was seen more than once but under ten times. This rearrangement joins TRBV7-9 to TRBJ2-7; D unresolved. Germline-derived CDR1 and CDR2 are SEHNR and FQNEAQ (reference sequence). The CDR3 has 13 amino acids. V lost 6 bases and J 2 bases, leaving 11 bases between the germline ends. CDR3 sequence: CASSRTATYEQYF. CDR3 DNA: TGTGCCAGCAGTCGAACGGCAACCTACGAGCAGTACTTC.

The chain combines TRBV7-3 with TRBJ2-1; D not certain. The CDR3 extends over 14 amino acids. Germline V gene sequence: CDR1 SGHTA, CDR2 FQGTGA. Trimming left V 5 bases short and J 6 bases short, with 14 bases between. This chain's CDR3 is CASSPRWVSNEQFF. In DNA form, the CDR3 reads TGTGCCAGCAGCCCTCGTTGGGTTTCCAATGAGCAGTTCTTC. Full variable domain (outside the CDR3, taken from reference TRBV7-3 and TRBJ2-1): GAGVSQTPSNKVTEKGKYVELRCDPISGHTALYWYRQSLGQGPEFLIYFQGTGAADDSGLPNDRFFAVRPEGSVSTLKIQRTERGDSAVYLCASSPRWVSNEQFFGPGTRLTVL.

The CDR3 nucleotides are TGTGCCAGCAGCCAGACAGATACGCAGTATTTT. Its protein product is CASSQTDTQYF. The chain has TRBV3-1 and TRBJ2-3; D remains unclear. Germline V gives CDR1 LGHDT, CDR2 YNNKEL (reference sequence). The CDR3 covers 11 residues. The V end lost 3 bases, the J end lost 3 bases, and 1 base lay between the germline ends.

The chain has TRBV4-1 and TRBJ1-1, with TRBD1 as a possible D gene (5 bases). V lost 6 bases and J lost 3, with 26 bases in between. Germline V gene lookup returns CDR1 MGHRA and CDR2 YSYEKL. The CDR3 is 18 amino acids. The chain's CDR3 is CASRKGPSASGGDTEAFF. CDR3 coding DNA: TGCGCCAGCAGAAAGGGGCCATCTGCCTCGGGGGGGGACACTGAAGCTTTCTTT.

A few counts support this clonotype. The gene calls are TRBV12-2 and TRBJ1-2; the table's D call TRBD1 went unverified against the DNA. TRBV12-2 is shown as a pseudogene. The CDR3 contains 19 residues. Here the CDR3 reads CASRLARWRGARTNYGYTF. The CDR3 nucleotides are TGTGCAAGTCGCTTAGCCAGGTGGCGGGGTGCCAGGACAAACTATGGCTACACCTTC.

This clonotype was seen repeatedly, ten times or more. The chain links TRBV12-3 or TRBV12-4 to TRBJ1-6; D unclear. V was pared by 5 bases and J by 8 bases, with 7 bases between. The length of the CDR3 is 12 residues. CDR3 bases: TGTGCCAGCAGTGACCGTTATTCACCCCTCCACTTT. Translating it yields CASSDRYSPLHF.

This clonotype came up many times. The chain employs TRBV12-5 and TRBJ2-1; D uncertain. The V gene lost 1 base and the J gene lost 5 bases, with 12 bases spanning the gap. In germline, CDR1 is LGHNT, CDR2 FRNRAP. This CDR3 has 15 residues. The CDR3 DNA is TGTGCTAGTGGTTTGGCCCGTCGGTCCGACAATGAGCAGTTCTTC. Translating gives CASGLARRSDNEQFF.

The count of this clonotype is one. The rearrangement uses TRBV7-2 and TRBJ2-7, with 10 bases fitting TRBD2. J gave up 4 bases and V 7 bases, and 10 bases lay outside the gene matches. This CDR3 spans 15 amino acids. Germline loops: CDR1 SGHTA, CDR2 FQGNSA. Written as DNA, the CDR3 is TGTGCCAGCACCATATCAGCGGGAGGGGGGTACGAGCAGTACTTC. It encodes CASTISAGGGYEQYF.

V and J are TRBV3-1 and TRBJ2-3, with TRBD1 matching 10 bases. V gave up 4 bases and J gave up 7 bases; unmatched junction bases: 14. This CDR3 spans 17 amino acids. CDR1 is LGHDT, CDR2 YNNKEL, per germline (reference sequence). The CDR3 bases are TGTGCCAGCAGCCGACAGCCACCGGGACAGGGGCCATATACGCAGTATTTT. Its protein is CASSRQPPGQGPYTQYF.

The chain joins TRBV4-1 to TRBJ1-2; D unresolved. The germline V and J ends were trimmed by 4 bases and 1 base, with 10 bases remaining between them. CDR3 length: 14 amino acids. The germline V gene has CDR1 MGHRA and CDR2 YSYEKL. The CDR3 nucleotides read TGCGCCAGCAGCCCGACGGGGAATAACTATGGCTACACCTTC. It codes for CASSPTGNNYGYTF.

The chain combines TRBV11-2 with TRBJ1-1, with 7 nucleotides matching TRBD1. V trimming: 5 bases; J trimming: 0 bases; junction bases outside the gene matches: 9. The CDR3 contains 16 residues. Germline CDR1 is SGHAT and CDR2 is FQNNGV. DNA for the CDR3: TGTGCCAGCAGCCCAATTACGGGACAGTTGAACACTGAAGCTTTCTTT. Translating it yields CASSPITGQLNTEAFF.

This chain connects TRBV6-5 to TRBJ2-7; 13 bases match TRBD2. The V gene's germline CDR1 is MNHEY and CDR2 SVGAGI. The CDR3 sequence is 16 residues long. The V gene end was trimmed by 2 bases and the J gene end by 9 bases; junction bases not matched to a gene: 10. The CDR3 region has the DNA TGTGCCAGCAGTTACGATACTAGCGGGAGGGCCGTGGTGCAGTACTTC. This encodes CASSYDTSGRAVVQYF.